This T cell receptor (beta chain) originates from a study of CD8 T cells in ankylosing spondylitis. Whole-study findings and limits: Earlier reports found some motif variants in synovial fluid and blood in reactive arthritis.

Trimming took 6 bases from V and 3 from J, leaving 14 bases between them. This CDR3 contains 14 residues. Germline CDR1 LGHDT, CDR2 YNNKEL (reference sequence). This clonotype has ten or more counts. Its antigen is as yet unknown. A quantitative 5'-RACE method, one with molecular barcodes, was used to make TCR beta libraries. Using its own MiXCR run on the 5' RACE reads, TCRdb lists one record per CDR3 protein. The table includes 100,000 to 150,000 distinct CDR3 sequences, about an eighth detected once. The receptor was isolated from a female donor with ankylosing spondylitis or in good health (not recorded which). Sequencing input: blood, either unsorted or a sorted T cell fraction (not recorded which). This sequence joins TRBV3-1 and TRBJ1-1; maybe TRBD1 (5 bases). The CDR3 loop reads CASSPQRGYTEAFF. The CDR3 nucleotides are TGTGCCAGCAGTCCACAAAGGGGATACACTGAAGCTTTCTTT.